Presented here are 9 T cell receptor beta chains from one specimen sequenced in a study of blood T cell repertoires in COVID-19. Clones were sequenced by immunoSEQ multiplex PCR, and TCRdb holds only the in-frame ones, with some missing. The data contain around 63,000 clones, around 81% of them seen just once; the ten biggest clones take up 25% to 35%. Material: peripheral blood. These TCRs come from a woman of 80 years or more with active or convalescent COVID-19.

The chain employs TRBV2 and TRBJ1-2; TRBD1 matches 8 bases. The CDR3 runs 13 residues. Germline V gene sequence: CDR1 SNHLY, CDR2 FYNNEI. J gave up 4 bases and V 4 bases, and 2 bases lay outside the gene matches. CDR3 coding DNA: TGTGCCAGCAGTGTGGACAGGGTCTATGGCTACACCTTC. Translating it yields CASSVDRVYGYTF.

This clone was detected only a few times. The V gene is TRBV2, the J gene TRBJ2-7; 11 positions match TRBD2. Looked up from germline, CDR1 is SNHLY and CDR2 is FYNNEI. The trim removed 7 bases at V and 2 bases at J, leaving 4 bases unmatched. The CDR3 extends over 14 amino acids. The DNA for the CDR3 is TGTGCCAGCAAGACTAGCGGGGTAACCTACGAGCAGTACTTC. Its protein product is CASKTSGVTYEQYF. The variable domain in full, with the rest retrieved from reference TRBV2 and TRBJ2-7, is EPEVTQTPSHQVTQMGQEVILRCVPISNHLYFYWYRQILGQKVEFLVSFYNNEISEKSEIFDDQFSVERPDGSNFTLKIRSTKLEDSAMYFCASKTSGVTYEQYFGPGTRLTVT.

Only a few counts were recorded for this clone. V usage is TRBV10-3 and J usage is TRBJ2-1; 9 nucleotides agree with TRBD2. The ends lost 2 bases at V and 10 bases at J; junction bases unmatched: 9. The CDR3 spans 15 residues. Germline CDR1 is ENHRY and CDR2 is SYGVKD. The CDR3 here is CAISEESSGAGEQFF. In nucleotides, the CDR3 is TGTGCCATCAGTGAGGAATCTAGCGGGGCTGGAGAGCAGTTCTTC.

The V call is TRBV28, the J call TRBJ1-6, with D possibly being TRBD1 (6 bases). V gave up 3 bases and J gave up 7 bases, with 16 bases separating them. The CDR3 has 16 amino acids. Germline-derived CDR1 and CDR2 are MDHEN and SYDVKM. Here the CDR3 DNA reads TGTGCCAGCAGTTTGGACAGCGGAACTCTCAATTCACCCCTCCACTTT. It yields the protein CASSLDSGTLNSPLHF. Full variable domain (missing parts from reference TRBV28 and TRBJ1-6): DVKVTQSSRYLVKRTGEKVFLECVQDMDHENMFWYRQDPGLGLRLIYFSYDVKMKEKGDIPEGYSVSREKKERFSLILESASTNQTSMYLCASSLDSGTLNSPLHFGNGTRLTVT.

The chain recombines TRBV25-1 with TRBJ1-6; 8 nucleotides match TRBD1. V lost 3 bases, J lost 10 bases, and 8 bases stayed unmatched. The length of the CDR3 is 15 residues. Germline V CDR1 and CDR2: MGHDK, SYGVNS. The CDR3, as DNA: TGTGCCAGCAGTGACCTCGGACAGGGCAGATCACCCCTCCACTTT. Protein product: CASSDLGQGRSPLHF.

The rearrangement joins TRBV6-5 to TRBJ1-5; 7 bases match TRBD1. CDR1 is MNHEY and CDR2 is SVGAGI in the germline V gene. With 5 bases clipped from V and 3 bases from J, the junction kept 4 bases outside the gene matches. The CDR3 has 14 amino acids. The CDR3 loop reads CASSRGQVNQPQHF. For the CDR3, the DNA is TGTGCCAGCAGTCGCGGACAGGTCAATCAGCCCCAGCATTTT.

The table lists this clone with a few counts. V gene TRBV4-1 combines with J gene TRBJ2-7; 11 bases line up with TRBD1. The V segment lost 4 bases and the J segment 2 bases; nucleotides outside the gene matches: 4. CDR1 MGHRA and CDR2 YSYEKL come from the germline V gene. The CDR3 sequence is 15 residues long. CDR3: CASSRGGQGAYEQYF. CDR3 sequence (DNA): TGCGCCAGCAGCCGAGGGGGACAGGGGGCCTACGAGCAGTACTTC.

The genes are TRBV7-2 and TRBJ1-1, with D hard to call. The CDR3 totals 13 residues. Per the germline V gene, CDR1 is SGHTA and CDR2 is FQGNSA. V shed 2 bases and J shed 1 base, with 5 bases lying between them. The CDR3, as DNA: TGTGCCAGCAGCTTAAACAGGAACACTGAAGCTTTCTTT. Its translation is CASSLNRNTEAFF.

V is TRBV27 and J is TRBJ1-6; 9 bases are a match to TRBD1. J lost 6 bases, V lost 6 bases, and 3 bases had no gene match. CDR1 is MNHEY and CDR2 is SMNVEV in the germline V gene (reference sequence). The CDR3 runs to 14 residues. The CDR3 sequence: CASRGTGSNSPLHF. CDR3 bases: TGTGCCAGCAGGGGGACAGGGTCTAATTCACCCCTCCACTTT.